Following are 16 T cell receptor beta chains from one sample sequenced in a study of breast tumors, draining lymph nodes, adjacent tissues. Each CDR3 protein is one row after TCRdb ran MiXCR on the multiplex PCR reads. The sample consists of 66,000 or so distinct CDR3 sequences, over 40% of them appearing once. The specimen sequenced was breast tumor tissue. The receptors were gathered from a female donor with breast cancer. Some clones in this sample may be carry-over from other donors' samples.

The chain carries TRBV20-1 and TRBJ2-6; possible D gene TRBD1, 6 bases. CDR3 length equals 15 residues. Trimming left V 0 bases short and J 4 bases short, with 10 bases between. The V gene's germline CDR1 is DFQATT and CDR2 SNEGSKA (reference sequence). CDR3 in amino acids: CSARDLGTGANVLTF. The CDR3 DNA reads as TGCAGTGCTAGAGATCTAGGGACAGGGGCCAACGTCCTGACTTTC.

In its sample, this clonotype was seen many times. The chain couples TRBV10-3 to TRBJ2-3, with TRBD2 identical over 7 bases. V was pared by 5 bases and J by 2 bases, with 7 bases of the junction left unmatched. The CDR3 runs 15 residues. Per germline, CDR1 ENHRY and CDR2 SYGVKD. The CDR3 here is CAISLGLEATDTQYF. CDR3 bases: TGTGCCATCAGTCTCGGACTAGAGGCCACAGATACGCAGTATTTT.

CDR3 nucleotides: TGTGCCAGTAGTAGGGTGGGGAGAACGAGCACAGATACGCAGTATTTT. Encoded protein: CASSRVGRTSTDTQYF. The chain links TRBV19 to TRBJ2-3; a possible D gene is TRBD2 (5 bases). The length of the CDR3 is 16 residues. Germline V CDR1 and CDR2: LNHDA, SQIVND (reference sequence). V was clipped by 4 bases and J by 0 bases, with 14 bases between them.

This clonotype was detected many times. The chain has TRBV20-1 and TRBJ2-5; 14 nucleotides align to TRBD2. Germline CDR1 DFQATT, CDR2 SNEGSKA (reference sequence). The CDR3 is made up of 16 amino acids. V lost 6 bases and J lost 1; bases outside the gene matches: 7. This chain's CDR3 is CSAPLGTSGGQETQYF. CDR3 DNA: TGCAGTGCGCCACTCGGGACTAGCGGGGGCCAAGAGACCCAGTACTTC.

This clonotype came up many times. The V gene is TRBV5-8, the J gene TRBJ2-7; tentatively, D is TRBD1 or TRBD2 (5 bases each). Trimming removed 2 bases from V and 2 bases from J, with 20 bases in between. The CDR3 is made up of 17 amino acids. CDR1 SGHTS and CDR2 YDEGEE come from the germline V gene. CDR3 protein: CASSFEGPRLRTYEQYF. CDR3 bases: TGTGCCAGCAGCTTTGAGGGACCCCGGTTGCGGACCTACGAGCAGTACTTC.

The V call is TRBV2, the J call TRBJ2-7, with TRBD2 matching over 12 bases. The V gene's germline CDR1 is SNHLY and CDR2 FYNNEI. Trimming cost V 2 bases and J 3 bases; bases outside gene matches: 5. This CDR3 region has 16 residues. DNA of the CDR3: TGTGCCAGCAGTGAATTTCTAGCGGGGGGGAGCTACGAGCAGTACTTC. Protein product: CASSEFLAGGSYEQYF.

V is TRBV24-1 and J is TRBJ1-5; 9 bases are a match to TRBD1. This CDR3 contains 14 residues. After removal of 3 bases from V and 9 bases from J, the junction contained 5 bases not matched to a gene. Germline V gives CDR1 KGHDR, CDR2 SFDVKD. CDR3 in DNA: TGTGCCACCAGTGATGGACAGGGGAAGGTGCCCCAGCATTTT. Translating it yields CATSDGQGKVPQHF.

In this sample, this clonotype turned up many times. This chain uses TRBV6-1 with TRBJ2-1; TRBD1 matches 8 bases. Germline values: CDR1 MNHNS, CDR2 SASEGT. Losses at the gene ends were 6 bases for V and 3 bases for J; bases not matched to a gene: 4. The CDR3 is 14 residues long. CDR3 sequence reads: CASRTGAYYNEQFF. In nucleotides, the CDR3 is TGTGCCAGCAGGACAGGGGCGTACTACAATGAGCAGTTCTTC.

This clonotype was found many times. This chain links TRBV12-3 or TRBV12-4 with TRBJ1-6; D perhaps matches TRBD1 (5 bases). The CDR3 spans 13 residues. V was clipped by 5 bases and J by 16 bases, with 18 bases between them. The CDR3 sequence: CASSTSGTYKLHF. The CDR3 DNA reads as TGTGCCAGCAGTACCAGCGGGACTTACAAGCTCCACTTT.

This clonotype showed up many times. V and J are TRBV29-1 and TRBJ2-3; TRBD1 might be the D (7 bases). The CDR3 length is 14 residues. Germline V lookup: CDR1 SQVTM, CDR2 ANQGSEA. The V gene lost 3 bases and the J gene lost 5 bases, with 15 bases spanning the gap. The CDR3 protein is CSVDKEGAGDTQYF. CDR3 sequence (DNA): TGCAGCGTTGATAAGGAGGGGGCGGGAGATACGCAGTATTTT.

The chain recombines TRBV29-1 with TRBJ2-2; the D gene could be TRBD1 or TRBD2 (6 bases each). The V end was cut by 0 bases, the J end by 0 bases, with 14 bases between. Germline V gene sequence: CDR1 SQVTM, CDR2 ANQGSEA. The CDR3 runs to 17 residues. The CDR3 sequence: CSVEDREGGPNTGELFF. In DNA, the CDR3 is TGCAGCGTTGAAGATCGAGAGGGGGGACCGAACACCGGGGAGCTGTTTTTT.

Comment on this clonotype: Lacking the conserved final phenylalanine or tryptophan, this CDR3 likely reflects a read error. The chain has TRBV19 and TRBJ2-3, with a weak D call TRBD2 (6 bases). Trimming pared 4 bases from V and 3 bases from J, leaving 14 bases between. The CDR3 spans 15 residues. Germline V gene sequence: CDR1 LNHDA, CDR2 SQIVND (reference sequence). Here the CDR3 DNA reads TGTGCCAGTAGTAGGGTGGGGGGAGGAACAGATACGCAGTATCTT. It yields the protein CASSRVGGGTDTQYL.

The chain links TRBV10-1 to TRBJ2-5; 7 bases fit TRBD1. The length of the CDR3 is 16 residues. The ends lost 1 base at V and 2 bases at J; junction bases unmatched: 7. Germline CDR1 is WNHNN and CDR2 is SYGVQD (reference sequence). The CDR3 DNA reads TGCGCCAGCAGTGAGTTCCGGGACAGAGGTCAAGAGACCCAGTACTTC. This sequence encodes CASSEFRDRGQETQYF.

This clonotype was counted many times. CDR3 region: CSGGSGAQGGYTF. The CDR3 DNA reads TGCAGTGGCGGATCAGGGGCGCAGGGCGGCTACACCTTC. This chain joins TRBV20-1 and TRBJ1-2; maybe TRBD1 (6 bases). The CDR3 has 13 residues. The V end lost 7 bases, the J end lost 8 bases, and 20 bases lay between the germline ends. The germline CDR1 and CDR2 sequences are DFQATT and SNEGSKA (reference sequence).

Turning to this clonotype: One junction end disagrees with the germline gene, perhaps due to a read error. DNA of the CDR3: TGTGCCAGCAGCCCGACGCGAGGACTAGCGGGAGGGCCCGGGGAGCAGTTTTTC. Encoded protein: CASSPTRGLAGGPGEQFF. This chain links TRBV7-3 with TRBJ2-1, with 15 bases matching TRBD2. The CDR3 spans 18 residues. The germline CDR1 and CDR2 sequences are SGHTA and FQGTGA.

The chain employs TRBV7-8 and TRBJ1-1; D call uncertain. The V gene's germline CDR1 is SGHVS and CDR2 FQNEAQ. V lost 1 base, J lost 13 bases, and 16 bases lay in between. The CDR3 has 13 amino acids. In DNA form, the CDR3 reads TGTGCCAGCAGCTTAGATCAGGAAAGGAAAGTTTTCTTT. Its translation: CASSLDQERKVFF. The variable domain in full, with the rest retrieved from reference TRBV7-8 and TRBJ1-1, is GAGVSQSPRYKVAKRGQDVALRCDPISGHVSLFWYQQALGQGPEFLTYFQNEAQLDKSGLPSDRFFAERPEGSVSTLKIQRTQQEDSAVYLCASSLDQERKVFFGQGTRLTVV.